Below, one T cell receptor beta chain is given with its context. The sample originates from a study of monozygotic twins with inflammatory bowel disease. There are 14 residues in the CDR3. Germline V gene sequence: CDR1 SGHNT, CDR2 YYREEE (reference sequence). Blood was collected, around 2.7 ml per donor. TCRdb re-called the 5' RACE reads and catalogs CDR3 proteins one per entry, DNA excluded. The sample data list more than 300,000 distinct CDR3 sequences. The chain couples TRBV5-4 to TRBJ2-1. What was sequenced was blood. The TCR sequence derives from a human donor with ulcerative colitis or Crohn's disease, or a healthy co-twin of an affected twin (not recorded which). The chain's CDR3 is CATTEQTPYNEQFF. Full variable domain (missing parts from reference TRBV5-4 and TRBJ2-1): ETGVTQSPTHLIKTRGQQVTLRCSSQSGHNTVSWYQQALGQGPQFIFQYYREEENGRGNFPPRFSGLQFPNYSSELNVNALELDDSALYLCATTEQTPYNEQFFGPGTRLTVL.